These 3 T cell receptor beta chains came from one sample sequenced in a study of early T cells in non-severe SARS-CoV-2 infection. Using its own MiXCR run on the 5' RACE reads, TCRdb lists one record per CDR3 protein. The sample gives tens of thousands of distinct CDR3 sequences, approximately 11% of which show up once; about 9.5% is in the top ten. Material: whole blood. Source of these receptors: an adult who was a healthcare worker with PCR-confirmed SARS-CoV-2 infection or an uninfected control (not recorded which).

This clonotype has only a few counts. The chain combines TRBV7-2 with TRBJ2-1; 9 bases fit TRBD2. The germline V gene encodes CDR1 SGHTA and CDR2 FQGNSA. Germline trimming cut 7 bases from V and 13 bases from J; bases unmatched to any gene: 11. CDR3 size: 13 residues. The CDR3 nucleotides are TGTGCCAGCACCGGGCGGGGGGGCCCGGTACAGTTCTTC. Protein product: CASTGRGGPVQFF.

This clonotype occurred many times. The chain carries TRBV12-5 and TRBJ2-7; D possibly matches TRBD1 or TRBD2 (5 bases each). CDR1 LGHNT and CDR2 FRNRAP come from the germline V gene. This CDR3 is 15 amino acids long. V lost 4 bases and J lost 0, with 13 bases in between. The CDR3 loop reads CASGSGTFSSYEQYF. The CDR3 nucleotides read TGTGCTAGTGGTTCTGGGACGTTCAGCTCCTACGAGCAGTACTTC.

This clonotype turned up a few times. The V gene is TRBV19, the J gene TRBJ2-7; TRBD1 aligns across 9 bases. J gave up 5 bases and V 6 bases, and 11 bases lay outside the gene matches. This CDR3 comprises 15 residues. Germline CDR1 is LNHDA and CDR2 is SQIVND (reference sequence). The CDR3 nucleotides read TGTGCCAGTAGCCCTCCGGGACAGGGTCGCCACGAGCAGTACTTC. Protein product: CASSPPGQGRHEQYF.